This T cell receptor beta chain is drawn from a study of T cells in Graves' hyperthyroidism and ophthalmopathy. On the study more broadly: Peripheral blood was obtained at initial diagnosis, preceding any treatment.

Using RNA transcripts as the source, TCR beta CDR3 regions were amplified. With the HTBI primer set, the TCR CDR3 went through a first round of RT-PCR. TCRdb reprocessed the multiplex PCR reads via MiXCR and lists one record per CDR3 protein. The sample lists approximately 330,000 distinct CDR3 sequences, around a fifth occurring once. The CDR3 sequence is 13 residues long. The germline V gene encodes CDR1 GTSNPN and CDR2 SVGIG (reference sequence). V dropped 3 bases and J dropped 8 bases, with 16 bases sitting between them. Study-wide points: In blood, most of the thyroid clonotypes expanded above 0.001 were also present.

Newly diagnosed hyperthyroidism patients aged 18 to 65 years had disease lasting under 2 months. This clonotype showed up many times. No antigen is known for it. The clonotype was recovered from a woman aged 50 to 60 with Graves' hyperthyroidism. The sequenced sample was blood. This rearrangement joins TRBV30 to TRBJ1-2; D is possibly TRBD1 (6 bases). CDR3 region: CAWRGEGGRGYTF. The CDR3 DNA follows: TGTGCCTGGAGGGGAGAGGGGGGACGAGGCTACACCTTC.